Reported below is one T cell receptor (beta chain). This sample is part of a study of human versus mouse CDR3 diversity and MHC coevolution. V was trimmed by 5 bases and J by 5 bases, leaving 12 bases between them. This CDR3 is 14 amino acids long. Per germline, CDR1 LNHDA and CDR2 SQIVND (reference sequence). Only in-frame clones appear in the TCRdb table, and some are missing; sequencing was by immunoSEQ multiplex PCR. The table shows tens of thousands of clones, with just under 95% occurring only once. The TCR originated in a person between 55 and 69 years old in good health. The source material was naive CD4+ T cells from blood. The subset denotes: CD45RO-negative CD62L-positive naive CD4 T cells. V is TRBV19 and J is TRBJ2-2; D is possibly TRBD1 (6 bases). The CDR3 coding sequence is TGTGCCAGTAGTCCCTCAGGGGAGACCGGGGAGCTGTTTTTT. It specifies CASSPSGETGELFF.